This TCR beta chain appears in the sequencing data of a study of cytomegalovirus exposure and HLA in healthy donors. Whole-study findings and limits: The CMV antigen specificity of three CMV-associated chains was confirmed through in vitro analysis. There were about 160 TCR beta chains listed as cytomegalovirus-associated. Rarity held for most TCR sequences, but there were some public TCRs that occurred in many donors. Reports indicated that the classifier achieved high specificity and sensitivity in diagnosing cytomegalovirus status.

Concerning this clone itself: The antigen is not known.

The V gene's germline CDR1 is MGHDK and CDR2 SYGVNS. This CDR3 contains 12 residues. Deletions cut 4 bases from V and 4 bases from J, with 5 bases between. The table came from immunoSEQ multiplex PCR; TCRdb's copy has only in-frame clones and leaves some out. This sample yields 90,000 to 140,000 clones, of which approximately 90% are seen a single time; roughly 4% belongs to the top ten. The clonotype originates from a woman aged 18-35 years in good health and CMV-seropositive. The chain is built from TRBV25-1 and TRBJ2-1; D gene unclear. The sequenced sample was PBMCs. The CDR3 reads CASSGTYNEQFF. The CDR3 DNA reads TGTGCCAGCAGTGGAACTTACAATGAGCAGTTCTTC.